Shown below are 30 T cell receptor beta chains from a single sample sequenced in a study of shared clonotypes between healthy human individuals. CD45RO-negative, CCR7-positively selected cells formed the naive CD8 fraction, excluding terminally differentiated effector memory CD45RA+ cells. Libraries were prepared by immunoSEQ multiplex PCR; TCRdb keeps only in-frame clonotypes and omits some of them. The sample holds roughly 2 million clones, approximately 94% seen once. The sample consisted of naive CD8+ T cells sorted from blood. The receptors were gathered from a man aged 18-30 years in good health.

The gene calls are TRBV7-9 and TRBJ2-3; 7 bases align to TRBD1. Trimming at V came to 7 bases and at J to 2 bases, leaving 9 bases not matched to a gene. The CDR3 has 15 amino acids. CDR1 is SEHNR and CDR2 is FQNEAQ in the germline V gene (reference sequence). The CDR3 bases are TGTGCCAGCACCACAGGACAGGTTTTCACAGATACGCAGTATTTT. Protein sequence: CASTTGQVFTDTQYF.

V and J are TRBV4-1 and TRBJ1-4; the D gene is possibly TRBD1 (5 bases). The germline CDR1 and CDR2 sequences are MGHRA and YSYEKL. CDR3 length equals 15 residues. Trimming removed 3 bases from V and 8 bases from J, with 16 bases in between. Here the CDR3 DNA reads TGCGCCAGCAGCCATCTCGTAGGGGCGGAGGAAAAACTGTTTTTT. Its translation: CASSHLVGAEEKLFF.

The V and J genes are TRBV27 and TRBJ1-6; unclear D gene. The CDR3 has 15 residues. Germline V gene sequence: CDR1 MNHEY, CDR2 SMNVEV (reference sequence). V lost 2 bases, J lost 4 bases, and 9 bases lay in between. The CDR3 nucleotides are TGTGCCAGCAGTTTAAGCCCGGAATATAATTCACCCCTCCACTTT. This encodes CASSLSPEYNSPLHF.

As DNA, the CDR3 is TGTGCCAGTAGTGATAGCGTCTCCTACAATGAGCAGTTCTTC. Protein product: CASSDSVSYNEQFF. V is TRBV19 and J is TRBJ2-1, with D maybe TRBD2 (5 bases). The CDR3 has 14 residues. The V and J ends lost 5 bases and 0 bases respectively, with 8 bases between them. Germline CDR1 and CDR2: LNHDA and SQIVND (reference sequence).

The chain carries TRBV6-6 and TRBJ2-3; tentatively, D is TRBD1 (6 bases). Germline V lookup: CDR1 MNHNY, CDR2 SVGAGI (reference sequence). Trimming cost V 2 bases and J 2 bases, with 11 bases left between them. The CDR3 extends over 15 amino acids. As DNA, the CDR3 is TGTGCCAGCAGTTACGGGGGCAGTTTCACAGATACGCAGTATTTT. Its translation: CASSYGGSFTDTQYF.

The chain joins TRBV11-2 to TRBJ1-2; no definite D call. This CDR3 is 15 amino acids long. Trimming took 5 bases from V and 2 from J, leaving 15 bases between them. CDR1 and CDR2 (germline): SGHAT, FQNNGV. The CDR3: CASSNTLEENYGYTF. The CDR3 DNA reads as TGTGCCAGCAGCAATACGCTGGAGGAAAACTATGGCTACACCTTC.

The V call is TRBV4-3, the J call TRBJ2-1, with D tentatively TRBD1 (6 bases). The CDR3 has 16 amino acids. V lost 0 bases and J 8 bases, leaving 17 bases between the germline ends. Per germline, CDR1 LGHNA and CDR2 YSLEER. CDR3 in amino acids: CASSQEQGEGSDEQFF. CDR3 sequence (DNA): TGCGCCAGCAGCCAAGAACAGGGAGAGGGTTCCGATGAGCAGTTCTTC.

The rearrangement uses TRBV11-2 and TRBJ2-4, with D possibly being TRBD1 or TRBD2 (7 bases each). CDR3 length: 17 amino acids. Germline V gives CDR1 SGHAT, CDR2 FQNNGV. Trimming took off 0 bases at V and 7 bases at J, with 19 bases between the two ends. CDR3 DNA sequence: TGTGCCAGCAGCTTAGATCCGACTAGCTCCAGGGGGAACATTCAGTACTTC. As protein: CASSLDPTSSRGNIQYF.

The chain uses TRBV27 and TRBJ1-2, with D perhaps TRBD1 (5 bases). The CDR3 extends over 16 amino acids. Trimming removed 3 bases at V and 10 bases at J, with 24 bases between. In germline, CDR1 is MNHEY, CDR2 SMNVEV (reference sequence). The CDR3 sequence is CASSLRGWGFFIDYTF. CDR3 sequence (DNA): TGTGCCAGCAGTTTGCGGGGCTGGGGGTTCTTTATAGACTACACCTTC.

V and J are TRBV4-1 and TRBJ2-1; tentative D call: TRBD1 (6 bases). The CDR3 is 16 residues long. Germline loops: CDR1 MGHRA, CDR2 YSYEKL. Trimming stripped 5 bases from V and 0 bases from J, with 14 bases between. CDR3 DNA sequence: TGCGCCAGCAGCTCCACACAGGGTAGCTCCTACAATGAGCAGTTCTTC. Protein: CASSSTQGSSYNEQFF.

This clone has a single count. This chain connects TRBV6-5 to TRBJ2-7, with D tentatively TRBD1 (5 bases). The V and J ends lost 0 bases and 2 bases respectively, with 11 bases between them. Germline CDR1 MNHEY, CDR2 SVGAGI. CDR3 length: 15 residues. The CDR3, as DNA: TGTGCCAGCAGTTACTCGAATGGGGCCACCTACGAGCAGTACTTC. It specifies CASSYSNGATYEQYF.

This chain links TRBV4-3 with TRBJ2-7; 10 positions match TRBD2. CDR1 and CDR2 from the germline V gene are LGHNA and YSLEER. V lost 0 bases and J lost 7; bases outside the gene matches: 9. The CDR3 is 16 amino acids. The CDR3 nucleotides read TGCGCCAGCAGCCAAGATCCGCTAGCGGGAGTTCAAGAGCAGTACTTC. Translating gives CASSQDPLAGVQEQYF.

The J gene is TRBJ2-3, the V gene TRBV27, with D possibly matching TRBD2 (6 bases). The germline CDR1 and CDR2 sequences are MNHEY and SMNVEV (reference sequence). The CDR3 contains 16 residues. Between the trimmed V and J ends, which lost 2 bases and 2 bases, there was a span of 14 bases. This chain's CDR3 is CASSLGLRTNTDTQYF. The CDR3 region has the DNA TGTGCCAGCAGTTTAGGACTACGAACTAACACAGATACGCAGTATTTT.

The genes are TRBV27 and TRBJ2-7, with D maybe TRBD1 (5 bases). Trimming took 2 bases from V and 3 from J, leaving 14 bases between them. This CDR3 contains 15 residues. Germline loops: CDR1 MNHEY, CDR2 SMNVEV (reference sequence). The chain's CDR3 is CASSLTQGSFYEQYF. CDR3 in DNA: TGTGCCAGCAGTTTAACCCAGGGTAGTTTCTACGAGCAGTACTTC.

As regards this clone: Additional DNA sequences in this sample encode the identical CDR3. V is TRBV28 and J is TRBJ1-1, with D unresolved. The CDR3 totals 13 residues. The V and J ends lost 4 bases and 0 bases respectively, with 6 bases between them. Germline CDR1 and CDR2: MDHEN and SYDVKM. Written as DNA, the CDR3 is TGTGCCAGCAGTTCAACACTGAACACTGAAGCTTTCTTT. It specifies CASSSTLNTEAFF.

A remark on this clone: Other nucleotide sequences from this sample produce the same CDR3. The chain has TRBV6-6 and TRBJ1-2; D remains unclear. Between the trimmed V and J ends, which lost 0 bases and 4 bases, there was a span of 9 bases. The CDR3 has 14 amino acids. Germline assignment: CDR1 MNHNY and CDR2 SVGAGI (reference sequence). The DNA of the CDR3 is TGTGCCAGCAGTTACTCCGAAGGCGCCTATGGCTACACCTTC. Amino acid sequence: CASSYSEGAYGYTF.

The chain recombines TRBV5-6 with TRBJ2-5; D is perhaps TRBD1 (6 bases). This CDR3 is 14 amino acids long. Trimming removed 3 bases from V and 4 bases from J, with 13 bases in between. CDR1 and CDR2 (germline): SGHDT, YYEEEE. CDR3 nucleotides: TGTGCCAGCAGCTGGCAGGACAGAAGAGAGACCCAGTACTTC. Protein: CASSWQDRRETQYF.

The chain joins TRBV19 to TRBJ1-5; TRBD1 is a possible D gene (5 bases). The ends were cut back, 1 base at V and 9 bases at J, with 7 bases in the middle. The CDR3 totals 12 residues. CDR1 LNHDA and CDR2 SQIVND come from the germline V gene (reference sequence). The CDR3 loop reads CASSIGGGPQHF. CDR3 sequence (DNA): TGTGCCAGTAGTATAGGCGGGGGGCCCCAGCATTTT.

In regard to this clone: This same CDR3 is encoded by further DNA sequences in the sample. This chain connects TRBV7-6 to TRBJ2-7; D unresolved. Germline CDR1 and CDR2: SGHVS and FNYEAQ. The CDR3 is 12 amino acids. With 5 bases removed from V and 3 bases from J, the gap between germline ends came to 8 bases. DNA for the CDR3: TGTGCCAGCAGCCCGTCTGGCTACGAGCAGTACTTC. This gives the protein CASSPSGYEQYF.

This chain connects TRBV5-4 to TRBJ2-2; weak D call: TRBD2 (5 bases). The V end was cut by 3 bases, the J end by 3 bases, with 6 bases between. Germline lookup yields CDR1 SGHNT and CDR2 YYREEE (reference sequence). The CDR3 spans 13 residues. CDR3 sequence (DNA): TGTGCCAGCAGCTCTAGCCACACCGGGGAGCTGTTTTTT. It codes for CASSSSHTGELFF.

The chain is built from TRBV18 and TRBJ2-5, with D unclear. The ends were cut back, 0 bases at V and 1 base at J, with 9 bases in the middle. Germline CDR1 reads KGHSH; CDR2 reads LQKENI. The CDR3 sequence is 15 residues long. CDR3 bases: TGTGCCAGCTCACCACCACGACGAACCCAAGAGACCCAGTACTTC. Translation gives CASSPPRRTQETQYF.

This chain links TRBV27 with TRBJ1-5; D uncertain. The CDR3 totals 15 residues. V lost 1 base, J lost 4 bases, and 11 bases lay in between. Germline CDR1 and CDR2: MNHEY and SMNVEV (reference sequence). The DNA of the CDR3 is TGTGCCAGCAGTTTATTTTTTCGGAGTAATCAGCCCCAGCATTTT. Translating it yields CASSLFFRSNQPQHF.

The V call is TRBV30, the J call TRBJ2-1; 8 nucleotides match TRBD2. CDR3 length equals 15 residues. Unmatched junction bases numbered 6, after V lost 1 base and J lost 4 bases. CDR1 and CDR2 from the germline V gene are GTSNPN and SVGIG (reference sequence). CDR3 sequence (DNA): TGTGCCTGGAGTGGGGGCGGGAGGCCTTACAATGAGCAGTTCTTC. Translation: CAWSGGGRPYNEQFF.

The chain recombines TRBV5-5 with TRBJ2-7; D is undetermined. The CDR3 consists of 14 residues. V was clipped by 4 bases and J by 7 bases, with 18 bases between them. Germline V gene data show CDR1 as SGHKS and CDR2 as YYEKEE (reference sequence). In nucleotides, the CDR3 is TGTGCCAGCAGCCCCGTGGTTCTGTCTTGGGAGCAGTACTTC. This translates into CASSPVVLSWEQYF. Full variable domain (outside the CDR3, taken from reference TRBV5-5 and TRBJ2-7): DAGVTQSPTHLIKTRGQQVTLRCSPISGHKSVSWYQQVLGQGPQFIFQYYEKEERGRGNFPDRFSARQFPNYSSELNVNALLLGDSALYLCASSPVVLSWEQYFGPGTRLTVT.

The chain combines TRBV6-5 with TRBJ2-2, with D unclear. In germline, CDR1 is MNHEY, CDR2 SVGAGI. The ends were cut back, 6 bases at V and 6 bases at J, with 11 bases in the middle. CDR3 size: 13 residues. DNA of the CDR3: TGTGCCAGCAGCCCGCTTAGCCCCGGGGAGCTGTTTTTT. Its protein product is CASSPLSPGELFF.

The chain recombines TRBV5-6 with TRBJ1-2; TRBD1 matches at 7 bases. With 4 bases clipped from V and 7 bases from J, the junction kept 10 bases outside the gene matches. The CDR3 is 14 amino acids. CDR1 SGHDT and CDR2 YYEEEE come from the germline V gene. CDR3 residues: CASSPGHRGGGYTF. CDR3 coding DNA: TGTGCCAGCAGCCCCGGACACAGGGGAGGTGGCTACACCTTC.

This chain joins TRBV7-9 and TRBJ2-1; possible D gene TRBD1, 5 bases. Between the trimmed V and J ends, which lost 5 bases and 6 bases, there was a span of 11 bases. Germline V gene lookup returns CDR1 SEHNR and CDR2 FQNEAQ (reference sequence). There are 13 residues in the CDR3. CDR3: CASSPGHLNEQFF. The CDR3 coding sequence is TGTGCCAGCAGCCCCGGACACCTCAATGAGCAGTTCTTC.

CDR3 protein: CASSYIGDTQYF. The CDR3 DNA follows: TGTGCCAGCAGTTATATCGGGGATACGCAGTATTTT. The gene calls are TRBV6-5 and TRBJ2-3; no reliable D call. V was shortened by 3 bases and J by 6 bases, with 7 bases between the two germline ends. Germline V gene lookup returns CDR1 MNHEY and CDR2 SVGAGI. The CDR3 is 12 amino acids.

The J gene is TRBJ2-2, the V gene TRBV2; TRBD1 agrees at 11 bases. The CDR3 is 15 residues long. Germline V gene sequence: CDR1 SNHLY, CDR2 FYNNEI. The J segment lost 4 bases and the V segment lost 7 bases, leaving 5 bases of the junction unmatched. The CDR3 here is CASIKGTGGTGELFF. The CDR3 DNA sequence: TGTGCCAGCATCAAGGGGACAGGGGGCACCGGGGAGCTGTTTTTT.

CDR3 DNA sequence: TGTGCCAGCAGTCTAACAGGGGGGTCCACCGGGGAGCTGTTTTTT. This sequence encodes CASSLTGGSTGELFF. V gene TRBV6-1 combines with J gene TRBJ2-2, with TRBD1 matching 8 bases. The V segment lost 5 bases and the J segment 4 bases; nucleotides outside the gene matches: 6. The germline V gene has CDR1 MNHNS and CDR2 SASEGT. The CDR3 length is 15 residues.